This T cell receptor beta chain appears in the sequencing data of a study of blood T cells in healthy people across ages. Primers used in a second PCR of about 6 to 11 cycles were a sample-barcoded 5' primer and a J-beta primer mix. TCRdb reanalysed the 5' RACE reads using MiXCR and keeps one entry per CDR3 protein. The sample has around 900,000 distinct CDR3 sequences; around 54% are singletons. For this clonotype: The junction differs from germline at one of its ends, possibly a read error.

From germline, CDR1 is SGHAT and CDR2 FQNNGV. The CDR3 is 16 amino acids. Sequenced sample: blood. The V and J genes are TRBV11-2 and TRBJ2-1; D is perhaps TRBD2 (5 bases). The sequence was obtained from a woman aged 55 to 70 in good health. The CDR3 DNA reads TGTGCCGGCAGCCCACATATAGCGCATAACTACAATGAGCAGTTCTTC. Its protein is CAGSPHIAHNYNEQFF.